Shown below are 23 T cell receptor beta chains from a single sample sequenced in a study of shared T cell receptors in the human thymus. Repertoires were generated with immunoSEQ multiplex PCR, while TCRdb's copy carries only in-frame clones and drops some. Counted here are about 500,000 clones, roughly 74% occurring once; the ten biggest clones make up about 0.014%. The data also belong to a second study, concerning human thymus T cells.

The material sequenced was thymocytes. All receptors derive from a boy in the first two years of life with a congenital heart defect.

The rearrangement uses TRBV18 and TRBJ1-1; no definite D call. Germline CDR1 and CDR2: KGHSH and LQKENI. The CDR3 length is 14 residues. Deletions cut 1 base from V and 3 bases from J, with 9 bases between. CDR3 region: CASSPHTLDTEAFF. For the CDR3, the DNA is TGTGCCAGCTCACCACACACGCTCGACACTGAAGCTTTCTTT.

The rearrangement joins TRBV6-5 to TRBJ2-7, with D possibly being TRBD1 (5 bases). The germline CDR1 and CDR2 sequences are MNHEY and SVGAGI. This CDR3 comprises 12 residues. Trimming took off 6 bases at V and 5 bases at J, with 11 bases between the two ends. CDR3 sequence: CASSPTGHEQYF. The CDR3 DNA reads TGTGCCAGCAGCCCCACAGGACACGAGCAGTACTTC.

The V call is TRBV30, the J call TRBJ2-2; D possibly corresponds to TRBD2 (5 bases). V lost 1 base, J lost 7 bases, and 7 bases lay in between. The CDR3 is 12 amino acids. Germline assignment: CDR1 GTSNPN and CDR2 SVGIG (reference sequence). CDR3 nucleotide sequence: TGTGCCTGGAGTGAGAGCGGCGGGGAGCTGTTTTTT. Protein sequence: CAWSESGGELFF.

The chain links TRBV27 to TRBJ2-6, with 9 bases fitting TRBD1. Germline assignment: CDR1 MNHEY and CDR2 SMNVEV (reference sequence). J gave up 0 bases and V 8 bases, and 8 bases lay outside the gene matches. The CDR3 sequence is 17 residues long. CDR3 bases: TGTGCCAGCCGTGGGGGGACAGGGTACTCTGGGGCCAACGTCCTGACTTTC. Translation: CASRGGTGYSGANVLTF.

This chain uses TRBV15 with TRBJ2-1; tentative D call: TRBD1 (6 bases). The CDR3 runs to 15 residues. Trimming took off 0 bases at V and 9 bases at J, with 15 bases between the two ends. CDR1 and CDR2 from the germline V gene are LNHNV and YYDKDF (reference sequence). The CDR3 sequence is CATSRDGGQGGEQFF. CDR3 nucleotides: TGTGCCACCAGCAGAGATGGGGGACAAGGGGGTGAGCAGTTCTTC.

The rearrangement links TRBV6-1 to TRBJ2-3; TRBD2 matches at 7 bases. The germline gives CDR1 MNHNS, CDR2 SASEGT. V was clipped by 1 base and J by 0 bases; unmatched bases: 10. The CDR3 totals 18 residues. CDR3 loop: CASSEGFGRVYSTDTQYF. For the CDR3, the DNA is TGTGCCAGCAGTGAAGGTTTTGGGAGGGTCTATAGCACAGATACGCAGTATTTT.

The V gene is TRBV27, the J gene TRBJ2-7; D is unresolved. V was cut by 3 bases and J by 0 bases, with 9 bases left in between. The CDR3 contains 14 residues. Germline V gene sequence: CDR1 MNHEY, CDR2 SMNVEV (reference sequence). CDR3 amino acids: CASSFAGSSYEQYF. The CDR3 DNA follows: TGTGCCAGCAGTTTCGCCGGTTCCTCCTACGAGCAGTACTTC.

This clone was picked up a small number of times. The gene calls are TRBV5-4 and TRBJ2-7; 16 nucleotides line up with TRBD2. The V segment lost 4 bases and the J segment 3 bases; nucleotides outside the gene matches: 4. Germline-derived CDR1 and CDR2 are SGHNT and YYREEE (reference sequence). This CDR3 has 16 amino acids. The DNA for the CDR3 is TGTGCCAGCAGCCTGGGACTAGCGGGAGGGTTCTACGAGCAGTACTTC. Protein: CASSLGLAGGFYEQYF.

This chain uses TRBV28 with TRBJ2-1; 7 positions agree with TRBD2. CDR3 length equals 14 residues. V lost 3 bases, J lost 8 bases, and 7 bases stayed unmatched. The germline CDR1 and CDR2 sequences are MDHEN and SYDVKM. The CDR3 DNA reads TGTGCCAGCAGTTTTGGGAGGGAAGGCCATGAGCAGTTCTTC. Translation: CASSFGREGHEQFF.

This rearrangement joins TRBV27 to TRBJ2-3, with D maybe TRBD2 (6 bases). Trimming left V 6 bases short and J 6 bases short, with 13 bases between. The CDR3 sequence is 13 residues long. Per the germline V gene, CDR1 is MNHEY and CDR2 is SMNVEV (reference sequence). The CDR3 loop is CASRSRLGDTQYF. DNA of the CDR3: TGTGCCAGCAGAAGCCGACTAGGCGATACGCAGTATTTT.

J is TRBJ2-3 and V is TRBV7-9; 12 nucleotides align to TRBD2. The CDR3 sequence is 12 residues long. Germline V gene sequence: CDR1 SEHNR, CDR2 FQNEAQ (reference sequence). The junction had 5 bases not matched to a gene; V was cut back by 5 bases and J by 14 bases. In DNA, the CDR3 is TGTGCCAGCAGCCCTCGACTAGCGGGGGCGTATTTT. This gives the protein CASSPRLAGAYF.

The V call is TRBV4-1, the J call TRBJ1-5, with D maybe TRBD1 (5 bases). This CDR3 comprises 13 residues. Trimming removed 4 bases from V and 5 bases from J, with 9 bases in between. CDR1 and CDR2 (germline): MGHRA, YSYEKL. CDR3 nucleotides: TGCGCCAGCAGCCTCGGGGGGGATCAGCCCCAGCATTTT. Amino acid sequence: CASSLGGDQPQHF.

V usage is TRBV7-9 and J usage is TRBJ1-2, with 7 positions matching TRBD1. V lost 5 bases and J lost 4; bases outside the gene matches: 16. The CDR3 length is 17 residues. Germline CDR1 and CDR2: SEHNR and FQNEAQ (reference sequence). CDR3 sequence (DNA): TGTGCCAGCAGCCAAATTCCACACAGGGGACCGGGCTATGGCTACACCTTC. It codes for CASSQIPHRGPGYGYTF.

V is TRBV21-1 and J is TRBJ2-7; the listed D gene, TRBD2, was not tested against the DNA. TRBV21-1 is noted as a pseudogene. The length of the CDR3 is 16 residues. Written as DNA, the CDR3 is TGTGCCAGCTCAACGGGACTAGCGGGAGGGGGAGACGAGCAGTACTTC. This codes for CASSTGLAGGGDEQYF.

This clone was counted between two and nine times. The chain uses TRBV7-6 and TRBJ2-5; perhaps TRBD1 as D (6 bases). The V gene lost 4 bases and the J gene lost 3 bases, with 18 bases spanning the gap. Germline lookup yields CDR1 SGHVS and CDR2 FNYEAQ. This CDR3 has 16 residues. CDR3 amino acids: CASSSVLGGEKETQYF. The CDR3 bases are TGTGCCAGCAGCTCCGTGCTAGGGGGAGAGAAAGAGACCCAGTACTTC.

This clone was picked up a small number of times. The chain couples TRBV2 to TRBJ2-2; no firm D call. CDR3 length equals 11 residues. With 6 bases removed from V and 5 bases from J, the gap between germline ends came to 4 bases. The germline CDR1 and CDR2 sequences are SNHLY and FYNNEI. CDR3 region: CASSGTGELFF. In nucleotides, the CDR3 is TGTGCCAGCAGCGGGACCGGGGAGCTGTTTTTT.

The gene calls are TRBV7-9 and TRBJ2-7; D is unresolved. Germline V gene sequence: CDR1 SEHNR, CDR2 FQNEAQ (reference sequence). The CDR3 is made up of 13 amino acids. The V and J ends lost 3 bases and 3 bases respectively, with 9 bases between them. CDR3 loop: CASSLSLLYEQYF. CDR3 bases: TGTGCCAGCAGCTTGAGTCTCCTCTACGAGCAGTACTTC.

The genes are TRBV6-1 and TRBJ2-7, with a tentative D call TRBD1 (6 bases). Trimming cost V 7 bases and J 2 bases, with 9 bases left between them. This CDR3 spans 12 amino acids. The germline V gene encodes CDR1 MNHNS and CDR2 SASEGT. Here the CDR3 DNA reads TGTGCCAGCAACAGGGCAACCTACGAGCAGTACTTC. It encodes CASNRATYEQYF.

This chain links TRBV4-2 with TRBJ1-2; TRBD1 matches 9 bases. This CDR3 has 16 residues. Germline lookup yields CDR1 LGHNA and CDR2 YNFKEQ. Trimming cost V 3 bases and J 8 bases; bases outside gene matches: 13. CDR3 protein: CASSHSGTGRSRGYTF. The CDR3 DNA is TGTGCCAGCAGCCATTCCGGGACAGGGCGCTCTCGGGGCTACACCTTC.

The rearrangement uses TRBV27 and TRBJ2-7, with TRBD2 matching 14 bases. Germline V gene lookup returns CDR1 MNHEY and CDR2 SMNVEV (reference sequence). The length of the CDR3 is 17 residues. The V gene end was trimmed by 4 bases and the J gene end by 2 bases; junction bases not matched to a gene: 7. The DNA of the CDR3 is TGTGCCAGCAGTTCAAAGACTAGCGGGAGGGACCCCTACGAGCAGTACTTC. Amino acid sequence: CASSSKTSGRDPYEQYF.

This clone was observed once. The V gene is TRBV9, the J gene TRBJ1-2; possibly TRBD1 for D (6 bases). V gave up 0 bases and J gave up 4 bases, with 22 bases separating them. This CDR3 has 18 residues. Germline V gene sequence: CDR1 SGDLS, CDR2 YYNGEE. The CDR3 here is CASSVEEGGQRGAYGYTF. CDR3 nucleotides: TGTGCCAGCAGCGTAGAGGAGGGGGGGCAGCGAGGGGCCTATGGCTACACCTTC.

The chain employs TRBV14 and TRBJ2-5, with D possibly being TRBD1 (5 bases). The V end lost 4 bases, the J end lost 5 bases, and 14 bases lay between the germline ends. Germline CDR1 SGHDN, CDR2 FVKESK. The CDR3 spans 14 residues. CDR3 coding DNA: TGTGCCAGCAGCCCAAACCAGGGTTGTGAGACCCAGTACTTC. Its translation: CASSPNQGCETQYF.

This sequence joins TRBV19 and TRBJ2-5; 7 positions match TRBD1. The germline gives CDR1 LNHDA, CDR2 SQIVND (reference sequence). Trimming at V came to 4 bases and at J to 4 bases, leaving 3 bases not matched to a gene. The CDR3 is made up of 13 amino acids. CDR3 coding DNA: TGTGCCAGTAGTAAGGGGGCGGGAGAGACCCAGTACTTC. Translated: CASSKGAGETQYF.